This TCR beta chain emerged from a study of Ad26.COV2.S vaccination and SARS-CoV-2 variants. Treatment reported: around 19 received Ad26.COV2.S at low or high dose, single or two shots; 5 received placebo; per-sample allocation not given. At day 63 after the first vaccine or placebo injection, samples were drawn. Data came from immunoSEQ multiplex PCR; TCRdb stores just in-frame clones and leaves some out. The table includes 500,000 or so clones, around nine tenths detected once. The origin of this receptor is a person between 18 and 59 years old who received the Ad26.COV2.S COVID-19 vaccine or a placebo. The sequencing used peripheral blood, collected in a trial of Ad26.COV2.S vaccine versus placebo.

The CDR3 bases are TGTGCCAGCAGATTGGGGGGTTCCAATGAGCAGTTCTTC. Protein product: CASRLGGSNEQFF. V usage is TRBV6-5 and J usage is TRBJ2-1; D perhaps matches TRBD2 (6 bases). V lost 6 bases to trimming and J lost 6 bases, with 12 bases between them. The CDR3 is 13 amino acids. Looked up from germline, CDR1 is MNHEY and CDR2 is SVGAGI.